This T cell receptor beta chain was identified during a study of blood T cell repertoires in COVID-19. Concerning this clone: Within the sample, other DNA sequences also encode this same CDR3.

The CDR3 length is 15 residues. The V and J ends lost 5 bases and 3 bases, in that order; junction bases with no gene match: 6. Germline V gene lookup returns CDR1 MNHEY and CDR2 SVGAGI. Produced via immunoSEQ multiplex PCR; TCRdb's table is partial and in-frame only. This repertoire shows 150,000 to 200,000 clones, 80% found once; its top ten account for less than 6%. The sample consisted of PBMCs or T cells enriched from blood (not recorded which). The receptor was derived from a man aged 35-49 years who had recovered from COVID-19. The V call is TRBV6-5, the J call TRBJ1-2, with TRBD1 matching 10 bases. This CDR3 is CASSPRQGAYYGYTF. The CDR3 DNA reads TGTGCCAGCAGTCCGAGACAGGGGGCTTACTATGGCTACACCTTC.